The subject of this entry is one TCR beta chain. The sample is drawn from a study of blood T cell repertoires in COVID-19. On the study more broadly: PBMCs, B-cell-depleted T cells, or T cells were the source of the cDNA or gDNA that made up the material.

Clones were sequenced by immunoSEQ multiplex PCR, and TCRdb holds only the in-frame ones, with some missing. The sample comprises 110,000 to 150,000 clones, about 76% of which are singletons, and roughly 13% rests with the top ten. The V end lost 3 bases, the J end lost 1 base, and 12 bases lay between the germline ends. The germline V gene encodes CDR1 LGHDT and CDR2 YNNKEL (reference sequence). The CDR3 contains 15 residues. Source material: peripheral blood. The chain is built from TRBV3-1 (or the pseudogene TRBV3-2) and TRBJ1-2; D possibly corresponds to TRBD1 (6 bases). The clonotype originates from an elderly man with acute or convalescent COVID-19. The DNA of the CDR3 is TGTGCCAGCAGCCATAAGGACAGACTTAACTATGGCTACACCTTC. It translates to CASSHKDRLNYGYTF.